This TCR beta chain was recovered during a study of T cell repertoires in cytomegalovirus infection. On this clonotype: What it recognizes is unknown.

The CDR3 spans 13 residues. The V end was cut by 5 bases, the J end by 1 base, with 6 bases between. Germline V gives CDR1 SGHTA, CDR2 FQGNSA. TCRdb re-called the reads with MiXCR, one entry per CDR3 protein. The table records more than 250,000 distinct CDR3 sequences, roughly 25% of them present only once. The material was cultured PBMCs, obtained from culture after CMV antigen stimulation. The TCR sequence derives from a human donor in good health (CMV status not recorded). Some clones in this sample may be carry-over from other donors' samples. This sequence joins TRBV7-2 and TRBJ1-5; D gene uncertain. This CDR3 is CASSGGSNQPQHF. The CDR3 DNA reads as TGTGCCAGCAGCGGTGGCAGCAATCAGCCCCAGCATTTT.